This TCR beta chain derives from a study of early T cells in non-severe SARS-CoV-2 infection. Study conclusions and caveats: VDJdb-based annotation leaned toward anti-spike CD8 responses and missed private and CD4 specificities.

This clonotype has at least ten counts. Its target is not known. J gave up 4 bases and V 0 bases, and 3 bases lay outside the gene matches. This CDR3 is built from 15 residues. Germline V gene sequence: CDR1 SGHTA, CDR2 FQGNSA. The TCR library protocol attached unique molecular identifiers to the individual cDNA molecules. A single record per CDR3 protein comes from TCRdb applying MiXCR to the 5' RACE reads. The table lists 25,000 to 30,000 distinct CDR3 sequences, about 4.5% of them singletons. The chain is built from TRBV7-2 and TRBJ2-5; 9 bases are shared with TRBD2. The TCR comes from an adult who was a healthcare worker with PCR-confirmed SARS-CoV-2 infection or an uninfected control (not recorded which). Sequencing was carried out using whole blood. The CDR3 reads CASSLASGSRETQYF. CDR3 nucleotide sequence: TGTGCCAGCAGCTTAGCTAGCGGGAGCAGAGAGACCCAGTACTTC.